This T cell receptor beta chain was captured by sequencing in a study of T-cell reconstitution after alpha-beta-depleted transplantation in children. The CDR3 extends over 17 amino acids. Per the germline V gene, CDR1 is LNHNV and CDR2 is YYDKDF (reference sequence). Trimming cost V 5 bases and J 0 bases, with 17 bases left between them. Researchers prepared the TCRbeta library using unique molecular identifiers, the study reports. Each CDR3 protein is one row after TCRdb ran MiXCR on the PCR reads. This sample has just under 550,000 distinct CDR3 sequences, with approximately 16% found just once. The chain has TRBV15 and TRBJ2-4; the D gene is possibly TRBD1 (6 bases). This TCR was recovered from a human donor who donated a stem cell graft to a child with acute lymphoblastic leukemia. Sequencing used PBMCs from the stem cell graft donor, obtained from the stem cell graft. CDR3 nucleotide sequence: TGTGCCACCAGCTCCCCAGGGACAATGCTAGCCAAAAACATTCAGTACTTC. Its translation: CATSSPGTMLAKNIQYF.